The T cell receptor beta chain under discussion was sequenced for a study of CD8 T cells in Susac syndrome (dated 2019 in TCRdb). Describing the broader study: Of the Susac syndrome patients who were sequenced, more than five had clinically active disease and eight were in clinical remission. At blood withdrawal, Susac syndrome patients were either therapy-naive, taking corticosteroids (in some cases with IVIg as well), or taking IVIg alone. Repertoire sequencing was used to test whether CD8+ T cell activation and differentiation in Susac syndrome was antigen driven. General findings and caveats noted by the study authors: The CD4+ T cell repertoire of patients with Susac syndrome showed no detectable clonal expansion. The study acknowledged that relatively few individuals were included in the TCR sequencing and HLA analysis.

High-throughput TCR beta sequencing profiled peripheral blood CD8+ and CD4+ T cells from healthy donors, Susac syndrome patients and multiple sclerosis patients. Susac syndrome patients met recently defined diagnostic criteria for definite or probable disease. Bulk CD8+ and CD4+ T cells were purified by magnetic negative isolation, while CD8+ TEMRA cells were enriched using FACS. Blood was drawn into EDTA tubes, processed within 24 hours, and PBMCs were isolated by density gradient centrifugation. PBMCs intended for TCR sequencing were cryopreserved in liquid nitrogen and were subsequently thawed in a 37 degrees C water bath. The sorted or isolated CD4+, CD8+ and CD8+ TEMRA cells reached a purity of at least 90%. The CDR3 starts with the cysteine, ends with the phenylalanine, and has 12 residues. Only the CDR3 region is kept as DNA, spanning 36 bases read in frame from base 1. According to the germline V gene, CDR1 reads SGHTA and CDR2 reads FQGNSA. The junction carries 9 bases between V and J, which are trimmed by 5 bases and 10 bases respectively.

The table lists this clonotype with a count of one. This receptor's antigen is unknown. One base away there is no much larger clone; base qualities are not given. One read amounts to weak evidence. RNA was extracted using the RNeasy kit, and 0.5 to 1 microgram was reverse transcribed with random hexamers. TCR beta CDR3 regions were amplified with the immunoSEQ multiplex PCR assay covering 54 Vbeta and 13 Jbeta segments. To correct PCR amplification bias, a synthetic template baseline was used for both primer optimization and computational correction. From the authors' description of their analysis: Reads were assigned to V, D and J genes according to IMGT and analyzed in immunoSEQ Analyzer, with only productive sequences retained. To calculate clonality, Shannon entropy was normalized by log2 of the number of productive unique sequences and then subtracted from one. Public and private clones were assessed among the 100 most prevalent clones of each patient and control. Clones were defined as Susac-specific if absent from the healthy and MS cohorts, from 1052 published viral clones and from other ImmuneACCESS disease sequences. The public reads were run again by TCRdb, first through fastp at Q25 and then through MiXCR, and only productive beta chains were kept. Merged by CDR3 protein, the rows form single entries marked with the most common genes and DNA. The V and J calls were determined by TCRdb, not by the authors. Counted in this sample were approximately 210,000 distinct CDR3 sequences; approximately 94% of them appeared once. Of the sample, about 0.15% is held by the ten largest clones.

Here the chain combines TRBV7-2 and TRBJ1-6, with the D gene too uncertain to name. This clonotype was sampled from a human donor with Susac syndrome. Sequencing was performed on CD4+ T cells from PBMCs. The CDR3 region reads CASSRTESPLHF. DNA sequence: TGTGCCAGCAGCCGAACCGAGTCACCCCTCCACTTT.